The 9 T cell receptor beta chains below come from one sample, sequenced in a study of cytomegalovirus exposure and HLA in healthy donors. Primers: 60 Vbeta forward and 13 Jbeta reverse. Sequencing was performed with immunoSEQ multiplex PCR; in TCRdb, only in-frame clones are kept and a portion is missing. The sample includes 75,000 to 100,000 clones, around three quarters seen only once; the top ten take over 15%. The sample consisted of PBMCs. These receptors all come from a man between 60 and 75 years old in good health and CMV-seropositive.

The chain is built from TRBV7-6 and TRBJ2-5; D is possibly TRBD1 (7 bases). Gene TRBJ2-7 matches the end of the DNA better, so the J call may be wrong. The CDR3 length is 15 residues. Germline V gives CDR1 SGHVS, CDR2 FNYEAQ. In DNA form, the CDR3 reads TGTGCCAGCAGCGGGGGGACAGACAACTCCTACGAGCAGTACTTC. The encoded protein is CASSGGTDNSYEQYF.

V and J are TRBV7-6 and TRBJ2-2; 8 nucleotides agree with TRBD1. The CDR3 contains 14 residues. The germline V gene encodes CDR1 SGHVS and CDR2 FNYEAQ. Germline trimming cut 5 bases from V and 7 bases from J; bases unmatched to any gene: 6. The CDR3 region has the DNA TGTGCCAGCAGCCTGGACAGGGTCAGCGGGGAGCTGTTTTTT. Translation gives CASSLDRVSGELFF.

The chain couples TRBV27 to TRBJ1-6; 7 bases map to TRBD1. Germline-derived CDR1 and CDR2 are MNHEY and SMNVEV (reference sequence). The CDR3 length is 16 residues. The V gene end was trimmed by 6 bases and the J gene end by 6 bases; junction bases not matched to a gene: 11. Here the CDR3 reads CASSFSTGRFNSPLHF. In DNA form, the CDR3 reads TGTGCCAGCAGCTTTTCGACAGGGCGATTTAATTCACCCCTCCACTTT.

The V and J genes are TRBV19 and TRBJ2-3, with 8 nucleotides matching TRBD2. The CDR3 covers 14 residues. Germline V gene sequence: CDR1 LNHDA, CDR2 SQIVND (reference sequence). V lost 3 bases and J lost 1; bases outside the gene matches: 0. CDR3 sequence reads: CASSIGGGTDTQYF. CDR3 sequence (DNA): TGTGCCAGTAGTATCGGGGGGGGCACAGATACGCAGTATTTT.

J is TRBJ2-7 and V is TRBV5-8; TRBD1 matches 12 bases. This CDR3 region has 15 residues. CDR1 is SGHTS and CDR2 is YDEGEE in the germline V gene. Trimming took 1 base from V and 7 from J; bases not matched to a gene: 6. CDR3 sequence: CASSLFPGQGAEQYF. The CDR3 DNA is TGTGCCAGCAGCTTGTTCCCGGGACAGGGGGCTGAGCAGTACTTC.

The V gene is TRBV19, the J gene TRBJ1-5; D uncertain. The V gene lost 7 bases and the J gene lost 0 bases, with 13 bases spanning the gap. This CDR3 region has 15 residues. In germline, CDR1 is LNHDA, CDR2 SQIVND (reference sequence). The CDR3 loop is CASNRRTDSNQPQHF. CDR3 coding DNA: TGTGCCAGTAATAGGAGGACCGATAGCAATCAGCCCCAGCATTTT.

This clone came up once. V usage is TRBV7-8 and J usage is TRBJ1-6; D uncertain. CDR1 is SGHVS and CDR2 is FQNEAQ in the germline V gene. This CDR3 comprises 13 residues. The ends were cut back, 1 base at V and 10 bases at J, with 8 bases in the middle. The CDR3 bases are TGTGCCAGCAGCTTAGAGGAGAAGTCACCCCTCCACTTT. It codes for CASSLEEKSPLHF.

This chain joins TRBV14 and TRBJ2-3; no clear D gene. This CDR3 contains 12 residues. Germline V gene lookup returns CDR1 SGHDN and CDR2 FVKESK. The V end lost 1 base, the J end lost 8 bases, and 7 bases lay between the germline ends. In DNA, the CDR3 is TGTGCCAGCAGCCAAGGACAAGTTACGCAGTATTTT. Translated: CASSQGQVTQYF.

V gene TRBV7-9 combines with J gene TRBJ1-4, with 7 bases aligning to TRBD1. CDR1 and CDR2 from the germline V gene are SEHNR and FQNEAQ (reference sequence). V shed 5 bases, J shed 6 bases, and the junction held 12 bases outside the gene matches. This CDR3 comprises 16 residues. CDR3 residues: CASSDTDRALDEKLFF. CDR3 nucleotide sequence: TGTGCCAGCAGCGACACCGACAGGGCCTTGGATGAAAAACTGTTTTTT.